The 28 T cell receptor beta chains below come from one sample, sequenced in a study of shared clonotypes between healthy human individuals. As defined, naive CD8 cells were CD45RO-negative and positively selected for CCR7, with terminally differentiated effector memory CD45RA+ cells excluded. Clones were read by immunoSEQ multiplex PCR, and TCRdb kept only the in-frame ones, dropping some. Here the sample spans 2 million or so clones, approximately 94% being singletons. Sequencing input: naive CD8+ T cells sorted from blood. These receptors all come from a man younger than 35 in good health.

With regard to this clone: At the DNA level, this CDR3 is encoded by other sequences in the same sample as well. The V gene is TRBV7-9, the J gene TRBJ1-2, with D uncertain. This CDR3 is 11 amino acids long. From germline, CDR1 is SEHNR and CDR2 FQNEAQ (reference sequence). Trimming stripped 3 bases from V and 8 bases from J, with 7 bases between. CDR3 amino acids: CASSLGDGYTF. DNA for the CDR3: TGTGCCAGCAGCTTGGGTGACGGCTACACCTTC.

The genes are TRBV5-1 and TRBJ1-3; 7 nucleotides agree with TRBD1. The germline V gene encodes CDR1 SGHRS and CDR2 YFSETQ. The CDR3 is 14 amino acids. V lost 5 bases and J lost 4; bases outside the gene matches: 6. The CDR3 DNA sequence: TGCGCCAGCAGTACCTCGGGACAGGGAAACACCATATATTTT. Translated, it gives CASSTSGQGNTIYF. Combining the CDR3 with reference TRBV5-1 and TRBJ1-3 gives the whole variable domain KAGVTQTPRYLIKTRGQQVTLSCSPISGHRSVSWYQQTPGQGLQFLFEYFSETQRNKGNFPGRFSGRQFSNSRSEMNVSTLELGDSALYLCASSTSGQGNTIYFGEGSWLTVV.

CDR3 amino acids: CASSLYRIPHNEQFF. In DNA form, the CDR3 reads TGTGCCAGCAGCTTATACAGGATCCCTCACAATGAGCAGTTCTTC. This rearrangement joins TRBV7-2 to TRBJ2-1; D is possibly TRBD1 (5 bases). The CDR3 runs 15 residues. V lost 2 bases to trimming and J lost 5 bases, with 13 bases between them. In germline, CDR1 is SGHTA, CDR2 FQGNSA.

The V gene is TRBV6-5, the J gene TRBJ2-7; 7 bases line up with TRBD1. This CDR3 comprises 14 residues. Per germline, CDR1 MNHEY and CDR2 SVGAGI. Trimming at V came to 3 bases and at J to 6 bases, leaving 8 bases not matched to a gene. The CDR3 DNA sequence: TGTGCCAGCAGTTATAGAGAGGGGGCGGTCGAGCAGTACTTC. It is translated as CASSYREGAVEQYF.

The J gene is TRBJ2-7, the V gene TRBV4-3; D is ambiguous. Germline V lookup: CDR1 LGHNA, CDR2 YSLEER. The germline V and J ends were trimmed by 2 bases and 7 bases, with 24 bases remaining between them. This CDR3 comprises 17 residues. The CDR3 nucleotides read TGCGCCAGCAGCCAATGGGTCGGAAACGAGTTCCCTGTGGAGCAGTACTTC. This codes for CASSQWVGNEFPVEQYF.

The rearrangement links TRBV14 to TRBJ2-7, with 8 positions matching TRBD1. The CDR3 has 16 residues. Unmatched junction bases numbered 6, after V lost 0 bases and J lost 2 bases. CDR1 and CDR2 (germline): SGHDN, FVKESK. The CDR3 sequence: CASSQDWTGLTYEQYF. Here the CDR3 DNA reads TGTGCCAGCAGCCAAGATTGGACAGGGCTAACCTACGAGCAGTACTTC.

The chain recombines TRBV11-2 with TRBJ2-1; no firm D call. The CDR3 loop spans 11 amino acids. The V gene's germline CDR1 is SGHAT and CDR2 FQNNGV. Trimming pared 7 bases from V and 6 bases from J, leaving 7 bases between. The CDR3 protein is CASTSGNEQFF. As DNA, the CDR3 is TGTGCCAGCACCTCGGGCAATGAGCAGTTCTTC.

The chain has TRBV29-1 and TRBJ1-2; the D gene is possibly TRBD1 (6 bases). The CDR3 runs to 12 residues. V was clipped by 4 bases and J by 7 bases, with 13 bases between them. In germline, CDR1 is SQVTM, CDR2 ANQGSEA. The CDR3 here is CSVGPGHIGYTF. As DNA, the CDR3 is TGCAGCGTTGGTCCGGGACACATTGGCTACACCTTC.

V usage is TRBV7-9 and J usage is TRBJ1-1; TRBD1 matches 9 bases. Germline V lookup: CDR1 SEHNR, CDR2 FQNEAQ (reference sequence). This CDR3 is 17 amino acids long. V lost 6 bases and J lost 2; bases outside the gene matches: 13. This chain's CDR3 is CASRSTGGSARNTEAFF. In DNA, the CDR3 is TGTGCCAGCAGATCGACAGGGGGTTCGGCCAGAAACACTGAAGCTTTCTTT.

This rearrangement joins TRBV6-1 to TRBJ2-1, with 16 bases fitting TRBD2. Losses at the gene ends were 3 bases for V and 7 bases for J; bases not matched to a gene: 6. From germline, CDR1 is MNHNS and CDR2 SASEGT. This CDR3 comprises 17 residues. The CDR3 DNA reads TGTGCCAGCAGTGATCCCGGGACTAGCGGGAGGGGGAATGAGCAGTTCTTC. Translated, it gives CASSDPGTSGRGNEQFF.

The V and J genes are TRBV10-3 and TRBJ2-7; no definite D call. CDR1 and CDR2 (germline): ENHRY, SYGVKD. This CDR3 spans 13 amino acids. Trimming removed 7 bases at V and 0 bases at J, with 10 bases between. CDR3 nucleotides: TGTGCCATCACCTTTGACTTCTCCTACGAGCAGTACTTC. Translated: CAITFDFSYEQYF.

The chain is built from TRBV7-9 and TRBJ2-3; D is tentatively TRBD1 or TRBD2 (5 bases each). The CDR3 spans 17 residues. V shed 3 bases and J shed 0 bases, with 16 bases lying between them. CDR1 and CDR2 (germline): SEHNR, FQNEAQ (reference sequence). The CDR3 sequence is CASSLGGEGQSTDTQYF. For the CDR3, the DNA is TGTGCCAGCAGCTTGGGCGGAGAGGGGCAAAGCACAGATACGCAGTATTTT.

This clone was observed a single time. This chain uses TRBV2 with TRBJ1-1; D gene ambiguous. Per the germline V gene, CDR1 is SNHLY and CDR2 is FYNNEI. The CDR3 totals 14 residues. The ends were cut back, 7 bases at V and 4 bases at J, with 16 bases in the middle. CDR3 region: CASKGRWPRTEAFF. The CDR3 DNA sequence: TGTGCCAGCAAAGGACGGTGGCCGCGCACTGAAGCTTTCTTT.

The chain carries TRBV5-6 and TRBJ1-2, with 7 bases fitting TRBD1. The germline CDR1 and CDR2 sequences are SGHDT and YYEEEE. V was pared by 4 bases and J by 6 bases, with 6 bases of the junction left unmatched. CDR3 size: 13 residues. CDR3 sequence (DNA): TGTGCCAGCAGCCCAGACAGGGTCCATGGCTACACCTTC. Translating gives CASSPDRVHGYTF.

CDR3 in DNA: TGTGCCAGCAGCTTGGGACAACAGGCCAACGTCCTGACTTTC. It translates to CASSLGQQANVLTF. The chain combines TRBV5-6 with TRBJ2-6; D unclear. Germline CDR1 SGHDT, CDR2 YYEEEE. Deletions cut 0 bases from V and 6 bases from J, with 7 bases between. The CDR3 consists of 14 residues. Filled out from reference TRBV5-6 and TRBJ2-6, the complete variable domain reads DAGVTQSPTHLIKTRGQQVTLRCSPKSGHDTVSWYQQALGQGPQFIFQYYEEEERQRGNFPDRFSGHQFPNYSSELNVNALLLGDSALYLCASSLGQQANVLTFGAGSRLTVL.

The rearrangement uses TRBV6-6 and TRBJ2-7; D may be TRBD2 (7 bases). The CDR3 covers 14 residues. The germline V gene encodes CDR1 MNHNY and CDR2 SVGAGI (reference sequence). The germline V and J ends were trimmed by 6 bases and 5 bases, with 17 bases remaining between them. CDR3 region: CASSGGTIGNEQYF. For the CDR3, the DNA is TGTGCCAGCAGCGGGGGGACAATAGGAAACGAGCAGTACTTC.

Comment on this clone: Other DNA sequences within the sample encode an identical CDR3. The gene calls are TRBV9 and TRBJ2-5; D is undetermined. With 0 bases removed from V and 1 base from J, the gap between germline ends came to 7 bases. Germline lookup yields CDR1 SGDLS and CDR2 YYNGEE. The CDR3 totals 14 residues. The CDR3 sequence is CASSVEPGQETQYF. CDR3 nucleotide sequence: TGTGCCAGCAGCGTAGAGCCGGGCCAAGAGACCCAGTACTTC.

A note on this clone: The same CDR3 can be traced to other DNA sequences in this sample. The chain has TRBV18 and TRBJ2-1, with TRBD2 matching over 7 bases. Losses at the gene ends were 0 bases for V and 4 bases for J; bases not matched to a gene: 6. Germline CDR1 KGHSH, CDR2 LQKENI. The CDR3 length is 16 residues. CDR3 amino acids: CASSPPGGRTYNEQFF. The CDR3 DNA reads TGTGCCAGCTCACCACCGGGCGGGAGAACGTACAATGAGCAGTTCTTC.

A word on this clone: Different DNA sequences within this sample yield the same CDR3. The V gene is TRBV4-1, the J gene TRBJ1-1, with D tentatively TRBD1 (5 bases). This CDR3 is built from 12 residues. In germline, CDR1 is MGHRA, CDR2 YSYEKL. Between the trimmed V and J ends, which lost 1 base and 8 bases, there was a span of 8 bases. Here the CDR3 DNA reads TGCGCCAGCAGCCAAGGACAGACGGAAGCTTTCTTT. This gives the protein CASSQGQTEAFF.

This chain joins TRBV9 and TRBJ2-5; the match to TRBD1 covers 8 bases. The germline V gene encodes CDR1 SGDLS and CDR2 YYNGEE. V shed 1 base and J 5 bases; nucleotides not matched to a gene: 4. The CDR3 has 14 amino acids. CDR3 in DNA: TGTGCCAGCAGCGTACAGGGGGCCGGGGAGACCCAGTACTTC. Translating it yields CASSVQGAGETQYF.

J is TRBJ1-4 and V is TRBV5-6; the D is unclear. Trimming cost V 4 bases and J 10 bases, with 17 bases left between them. This CDR3 has 14 amino acids. CDR1 and CDR2 from the germline V gene are SGHDT and YYEEEE. The CDR3 sequence is CASSTDSGSGKLFF. The CDR3 coding sequence is TGTGCCAGCAGCACGGACTCGGGGTCTGGAAAACTGTTTTTT. The full variable domain, rest sourced from reference TRBV5-6 and TRBJ1-4, is DAGVTQSPTHLIKTRGQQVTLRCSPKSGHDTVSWYQQALGQGPQFIFQYYEEEERQRGNFPDRFSGHQFPNYSSELNVNALLLGDSALYLCASSTDSGSGKLFFGSGTQLSVL.

The chain's CDR3 is CASSGQGNTGELFF. In nucleotides, the CDR3 is TGTGCCAGCAGCGGACAGGGGAACACCGGGGAGCTGTTTTTT. The V gene is TRBV5-4, the J gene TRBJ2-2; 8 bases map to TRBD1. CDR1 is SGHNT, CDR2 YYREEE, per germline (reference sequence). Losses at the gene ends were 4 bases for V and 1 base for J; bases not matched to a gene: 0. The CDR3 consists of 14 residues.

The chain links TRBV28 to TRBJ2-7; D is unclear. CDR1 and CDR2 from the germline V gene are MDHEN and SYDVKM. Trimming pared 4 bases from V and 1 base from J, leaving 11 bases between. This CDR3 contains 14 residues. The CDR3: CASSYSPTSYEQYF. The CDR3 DNA follows: TGTGCCAGCAGTTACAGCCCGACGTCCTACGAGCAGTACTTC. Complete variable domain (other parts from reference TRBV28 and TRBJ2-7): DVKVTQSSRYLVKRTGEKVFLECVQDMDHENMFWYRQDPGLGLRLIYFSYDVKMKEKGDIPEGYSVSREKKERFSLILESASTNQTSMYLCASSYSPTSYEQYFGPGTRLTVT.

This rearrangement joins TRBV6-6 to TRBJ2-2, with D possibly TRBD2 on 6 matching bases. Germline values: CDR1 MNHNY, CDR2 SVGAGI (reference sequence). This CDR3 contains 15 residues. V gave up 5 bases and J gave up 5 bases, with 15 bases separating them. The CDR3 DNA is TGTGCCAGCAGTCTAGCGCTGGAGGGGACCGGGGAGCTGTTTTTT. Protein sequence: CASSLALEGTGELFF.

The V and J genes are TRBV7-9 and TRBJ2-7; 7 bases line up with TRBD1. CDR3 length equals 14 residues. Germline CDR1 reads SEHNR; CDR2 reads FQNEAQ (reference sequence). The V gene end was trimmed by 4 bases and the J gene end by 5 bases; junction bases not matched to a gene: 8. The CDR3 bases are TGTGCCAGCAGCTCCACAGGGGCGGTCGACGAGCAGTACTTC. The encoded protein is CASSSTGAVDEQYF.

The gene calls are TRBV27 and TRBJ1-2; 7 nucleotides match TRBD1. The V gene's germline CDR1 is MNHEY and CDR2 SMNVEV (reference sequence). Trimming cost V 2 bases and J 1 base; bases outside gene matches: 7. The CDR3 contains 16 residues. CDR3 residues: CASSLEGRGVNYGYTF. The CDR3 region has the DNA TGTGCCAGCAGTTTAGAGGGCAGGGGGGTTAACTATGGCTACACCTTC.

The V gene is TRBV12-5, the J gene TRBJ2-2; D might be TRBD1 (5 bases). This CDR3 is 14 amino acids long. Germline loops: CDR1 LGHNT, CDR2 FRNRAP. The V gene lost 3 bases and the J gene lost 4 bases, with 9 bases spanning the gap. The CDR3 spells CASGLSGFTGELFF. DNA for the CDR3: TGTGCTAGTGGTTTATCAGGGTTCACCGGGGAGCTGTTTTTT. Based on the CDR3 plus reference TRBV12-5 and TRBJ2-2, the full variable domain is DARVTQTPRHKVTEMGQEVTMRCQPILGHNTVFWYRQTMMQGLELLAYFRNRAPLDDSGMPKDRFSAEMPDATLATLKIQPSEPRDSAVYFCASGLSGFTGELFFGEGSRLTVL.

This clone was recorded at least ten times. V gene TRBV28 combines with J gene TRBJ2-7, with D unresolved. CDR1 and CDR2 (germline): MDHEN, SYDVKM. V lost 3 bases to trimming and J lost 3 bases, with 9 bases between them. This CDR3 is built from 13 residues. The CDR3 DNA reads TGTGCCAGCAGTTTGGGCGGATACTACGAGCAGTACTTC. It encodes CASSLGGYYEQYF.